This T cell receptor (beta chain) was captured by sequencing in a study of blood T cell repertoires in COVID-19. Study overall: COVID-19 samples, acute and convalescent, were from the United States, Italy and Spain. PBMCs, B-cell-depleted T cells, or T cells were the source of the cDNA or gDNA that made up the material.

Trimming shortened V by 0 bases and J by 2 bases, and 10 bases separated the two germline ends. The CDR3 spans 14 residues. Germline V lookup: CDR1 SQVTM, CDR2 ANQGSEA. Using immunoSEQ multiplex PCR, the repertoire was profiled, and TCRdb retains in-frame clones only, with some absent. The data contain about 74,000 clones, about 69% of them singletons. Sequenced: peripheral blood. This receptor was identified in a man between 65 and 80 years old with acute or convalescent COVID-19. The chain recombines TRBV29-1 with TRBJ1-1, with D uncertain. The CDR3 loop is CSVEERRGNTEAFF. In nucleotides, the CDR3 is TGCAGCGTTGAAGAGCGGCGGGGAAACACTGAAGCTTTCTTT. The whole variable domain, filled in from reference TRBV29-1 and TRBJ1-1, reads SAVISQKPSRDICQRGTSLTIQCQVDSQVTMMFWYRQQPGQSLTLIATANQGSEATYESGFVIDKFPISRPNLTFSTLTVSNMSPEDSSIYLCSVEERRGNTEAFFGQGTRLTVV.